A single sample is the source of the 26 T cell receptor beta chains below, sequenced in a study of CD8 T cells in Susac syndrome (dated by TCRdb to about 2019). Receptor libraries were prepared by the immunoSEQ multiplex PCR assay. RNA was extracted using the RNeasy kit, and roughly 0.45 to 1 microgram was reverse transcribed with random hexamers. TCRdb took the public reads, trimmed them with fastp at Q25, ran MiXCR for clone calling and kept in-frame beta chains. Duplicate CDR3 protein sequences are folded into a single record with the most common DNA and genes. Present in this sample are about 210,000 distinct CDR3 sequences, 95% of which were seen just once. In total, the top ten clones hold 0.095% of the sample. The sequencing sample was made of CD4+ T cells from PBMCs. These TCRs come from a human donor with multiple sclerosis.

V is TRBV2 and J is TRBJ2-7; D gene ambiguous. Germline lookup yields CDR1 SNHLY and CDR2 FYNNEI. The V and J ends lost 8 bases and 5 bases respectively, with 10 bases between them. This CDR3 region has 11 residues. The DNA for the CDR3 is TGTGCCAGCCTTGAGAGGAACGAGCAGTACTTC. It encodes CASLERNEQYF.

This clonotype occurred once. The J gene is TRBJ2-1, the V gene TRBV29-1, with D maybe TRBD2 (5 bases). Germline values: CDR1 SQVTM, CDR2 ANQGSEA. V lost 7 bases, J lost 9 bases, and 22 bases lay in between. This CDR3 has 14 amino acids. The CDR3 nucleotides read TGCAGCGCCTATAGCGCCTCCCCAGAGAGTGAGCAGTTCTTC. It codes for CSAYSASPESEQFF.

The V call is TRBV5-1, the J call TRBJ2-1, with 14 bases lining up with TRBD2. This CDR3 is built from 18 residues. Germline V gives CDR1 SGHRS, CDR2 YFSETQ. V shed 5 bases, J shed 0 bases, and the junction held 7 bases outside the gene matches. The CDR3 bases are TGCGCCAGCAGATCCGGGACTAGCGGGAGATACTCCTACAATGAGCAGTTCTTC. As protein: CASRSGTSGRYSYNEQFF.

The J gene is TRBJ1-5, the V gene TRBV3-1; 7 bases are shared with TRBD1. The germline V gene has CDR1 LGHDT and CDR2 YNNKEL (reference sequence). J lost 3 bases, V lost 0 bases, and 5 bases had no gene match. This CDR3 is built from 16 residues. The DNA of the CDR3 is TGTGCCAGCAGCCAAGATGGGGACAGATACAATCAGCCCCAGCATTTT. It encodes CASSQDGDRYNQPQHF. Filled out from reference TRBV3-1 and TRBJ1-5, the complete variable domain reads DTAVSQTPKYLVTQMGNDKSIKCEQNLGHDTMYWYKQDSKKFLKIMFSYNNKELIINETVPNRFSPKSPDKAHLNLHINSLELGDSAVYFCASSQDGDRYNQPQHFGDGTRLSIL.

This clonotype was seen once. The chain employs TRBV3-1 and TRBJ2-7; D is tentatively TRBD1 or TRBD2 (5 bases each). The CDR3 is 14 residues long. V gave up 3 bases and J gave up 3 bases, with 12 bases separating them. The V gene's germline CDR1 is LGHDT and CDR2 YNNKEL (reference sequence). The CDR3 protein is CASSHSGTDYEQYF. The CDR3 DNA is TGTGCCAGCAGCCACTCCGGGACGGACTACGAGCAGTACTTC.

The chain couples TRBV29-1 to TRBJ2-3, with a possible D match to TRBD2 (6 bases). Trimming took 1 base from V and 5 from J, leaving 13 bases between them. The V gene's germline CDR1 is SQVTM and CDR2 ANQGSEA. The CDR3 has 14 residues. The CDR3 here is CSVEVPEGVDTQYF. CDR3 DNA: TGCAGCGTTGAAGTCCCGGAGGGCGTAGATACGCAGTATTTT.

V is TRBV24-1 and J is TRBJ2-1; perhaps D is TRBD1 or TRBD2 (6 bases each). This CDR3 has 13 amino acids. Trimming stripped 9 bases from V and 5 bases from J, with 13 bases between. Per germline, CDR1 KGHDR and CDR2 SFDVKD. The CDR3 region has the DNA TGTGCCACCGCCGGAGGGGGGAACAATGAGCAGTTCTTC. This codes for CATAGGGNNEQFF.

This chain links TRBV5-1 with TRBJ2-5; TRBD1 or TRBD2 may be the D gene (5 bases each). This CDR3 comprises 15 residues. V was clipped by 4 bases and J by 4 bases, with 17 bases between them. Germline assignment: CDR1 SGHRS and CDR2 YFSETQ. The CDR3 loop reads CASSTRPGTGETQYF. CDR3 bases: TGCGCCAGCAGCACCCGGCCTGGGACGGGAGAGACCCAGTACTTC.

The rearrangement uses TRBV7-9 and TRBJ2-5, with 11 bases lining up with TRBD2. The junction had 11 bases not matched to a gene; V was cut back by 5 bases and J by 0 bases. CDR1 and CDR2 from the germline V gene are SEHNR and FQNEAQ (reference sequence). This CDR3 is built from 18 residues. Here the CDR3 DNA reads TGTGCCAGCAGCAAGCTGCTAGCGGGGGGCTGGTACCAAGAGACCCAGTACTTC. The encoded protein is CASSKLLAGGWYQETQYF.

J is TRBJ2-7 and V is TRBV4-1; TRBD1 agrees at 8 bases. The CDR3 totals 16 residues. V was pared by 0 bases and J by 1 base, with 5 bases of the junction left unmatched. Germline V lookup: CDR1 MGHRA, CDR2 YSYEKL. The CDR3 nucleotides are TGCGCCAGCAGCCAAGATAAAGGACAGGGTTCCTACGAGCAGTACTTC. Amino acids: CASSQDKGQGSYEQYF.

The V gene is TRBV13, the J gene TRBJ2-5, with TRBD1 matching over 9 bases. The V segment lost 5 bases and the J segment 2 bases; nucleotides outside the gene matches: 6. The CDR3 runs to 15 residues. Germline CDR1 reads PRHDT; CDR2 reads FYEKMQ (reference sequence). The CDR3: CASSPPGTGQETQYF. The CDR3 DNA is TGTGCCAGCAGCCCCCCCGGGACAGGGCAAGAGACCCAGTACTTC.

V usage is TRBV20-1 and J usage is TRBJ2-2; D possibly corresponds to TRBD1 (6 bases). Trimming left V 2 bases short and J 1 base short, with 8 bases between. The CDR3 sequence is 14 residues long. In germline, CDR1 is DFQATT, CDR2 SNEGSKA (reference sequence). CDR3 in amino acids: CSARTGQNTGELFF. In DNA form, the CDR3 reads TGCAGTGCTAGAACAGGGCAGAACACCGGGGAGCTGTTTTTT.

The V call is TRBV29-1, the J call TRBJ2-7; 7 nucleotides line up with TRBD2. CDR1 SQVTM and CDR2 ANQGSEA come from the germline V gene. This CDR3 region has 14 residues. The trim removed 6 bases at V and 2 bases at J, leaving 10 bases unmatched. The CDR3 DNA sequence: TGCAGCGTAACTGGACACCGGGGGGCCTACGAGCAGTACTTC. It specifies CSVTGHRGAYEQYF.

CDR3 protein: CASSAQPSSPRETQYF. In nucleotides, the CDR3 is TGTGCCAGCAGCGCACAACCATCGAGCCCGAGGGAGACCCAGTACTTC. The chain couples TRBV9 to TRBJ2-5; D is unresolved. V lost 3 bases, J lost 5 bases, and 20 bases lay in between. CDR3 size: 16 residues. The germline V gene encodes CDR1 SGDLS and CDR2 YYNGEE. The full variable domain, in which reference TRBV9 and TRBJ2-5 provide the parts outside the CDR3, is DSGVTQTPKHLITATGQRVTLRCSPRSGDLSVYWYQQSLDQGLQFLIQYYNGEERAKGNILERFSAQQFPDLHSELNLSSLELGDSALYFCASSAQPSSPRETQYFGPGTRLLVL.

This clonotype was detected only once. This rearrangement joins TRBV27 to TRBJ2-3; possibly TRBD2 for D (7 bases). V was clipped by 3 bases and J by 7 bases, with 8 bases between them. This CDR3 contains 12 residues. The germline gives CDR1 MNHEY, CDR2 SMNVEV (reference sequence). CDR3 sequence: CASSFGGHTQYF. The CDR3 DNA sequence: TGTGCCAGCAGTTTCGGGGGGCATACGCAGTATTTT.

The chain carries TRBV29-1 and TRBJ2-3, with 9 bases that match TRBD1. The J segment lost 0 bases and the V segment lost 8 bases, leaving 6 bases of the junction unmatched. The CDR3 length is 14 residues. From germline, CDR1 is SQVTM and CDR2 ANQGSEA. The CDR3 coding sequence is TGCAGCACAAGGGACAGGGTTAGCACAGATACGCAGTATTTT. It specifies CSTRDRVSTDTQYF.

The chain has TRBV28 and TRBJ2-5; 9 positions agree with TRBD1. This CDR3 is built from 16 residues. Germline CDR1 and CDR2: MDHEN and SYDVKM. Trimming took 6 bases from V and 2 from J; bases not matched to a gene: 10. For the CDR3, the DNA is TGTGCCAGCAGAGAACCGGGACAGGGAAAACAAGAGACCCAGTACTTC. Translated: CASREPGQGKQETQYF.

The V gene is TRBV30, the J gene TRBJ1-2; D is perhaps TRBD1 (5 bases). The length of the CDR3 is 16 residues. From germline, CDR1 is GTSNPN and CDR2 SVGIG (reference sequence). Trimming cost V 2 bases and J 3 bases, with 19 bases left between them. The CDR3 here is CAWSPLYRDRHYGYTF. The CDR3 nucleotides read TGTGCCTGGAGTCCACTATATCGAGACAGACACTATGGCTACACCTTC.

The chain links TRBV27 to TRBJ2-1; 8 bases map to TRBD1. The junction had 5 bases not matched to a gene; V was cut back by 1 base and J by 6 bases. Germline values: CDR1 MNHEY, CDR2 SMNVEV (reference sequence). The CDR3 extends over 15 amino acids. In nucleotides, the CDR3 is TGTGCCAGCAGTTTATTCCAGGGGGCCGGCAATGAGCAGTTCTTC. It translates to CASSLFQGAGNEQFF.

The chain combines TRBV27 with TRBJ1-2; the D is unclear. Deletions cut 2 bases from V and 3 bases from J, with 19 bases between. CDR3 length equals 17 residues. Germline-derived CDR1 and CDR2 are MNHEY and SMNVEV (reference sequence). DNA for the CDR3: TGTGCCAGCAGTTTAGCGTTCTACAGAGATATAGACTATGGCTACACCTTC. Protein sequence: CASSLAFYRDIDYGYTF.

This chain joins TRBV27 and TRBJ2-7, with D possibly being TRBD2 (5 bases). Germline values: CDR1 MNHEY, CDR2 SMNVEV (reference sequence). CDR3 length: 13 residues. V shed 6 bases and J shed 3 bases, with 12 bases lying between them. The CDR3 sequence: CASSLGLIYEQYF. For the CDR3, the DNA is TGTGCCAGCAGCCTAGGACTGATCTACGAGCAGTACTTC.

The gene calls are TRBV29-1 and TRBJ2-2; 9 bases map to TRBD1. Germline values: CDR1 SQVTM, CDR2 ANQGSEA. V shed 4 bases, J shed 12 bases, and the junction held 3 bases outside the gene matches. This CDR3 is built from 11 residues. The CDR3: CSVVGTGKLFF. CDR3 DNA: TGCAGCGTTGTGGGGACAGGGAAGCTGTTTTTT.

This sequence joins TRBV28 and TRBJ1-1, with no clear D. V was shortened by 3 bases and J by 4 bases, with 18 bases between the two germline ends. This CDR3 has 16 amino acids. Germline loops: CDR1 MDHEN, CDR2 SYDVKM. CDR3 sequence (DNA): TGTGCCAGCAGTTTTGTGACATCCGCGGTGGGCACTGAAGCTTTCTTT. Protein product: CASSFVTSAVGTEAFF.

A single count supports this clonotype. V and J are TRBV20-1 and TRBJ2-1; 8 bases are a match to TRBD2. Germline V gives CDR1 DFQATT, CDR2 SNEGSKA (reference sequence). V shed 3 bases, J shed 0 bases, and the junction held 7 bases outside the gene matches. The CDR3 extends over 16 amino acids. The CDR3 here is CSARSRGASSYNEQFF. CDR3 DNA: TGCAGTGCTAGGTCGCGGGGGGCAAGCTCCTACAATGAGCAGTTCTTC.

In DNA, the CDR3 is TGCAGCGTTGTATTAGTGGGACAGAGGTTTCGGGGTGAGCAGTTCTTC. As protein: CSVVLVGQRFRGEQFF. The chain uses TRBV29-1 and TRBJ2-1; TRBD1 agrees at 7 bases. CDR3 length: 16 residues. Germline CDR1 reads SQVTM; CDR2 reads ANQGSEA. The junction had 18 bases not matched to a gene; V was cut back by 4 bases and J by 9 bases.

The J gene is TRBJ2-7, the V gene TRBV20-1; no reliable D call. Germline-derived CDR1 and CDR2 are DFQATT and SNEGSKA (reference sequence). The CDR3 is 15 residues long. The V end lost 0 bases, the J end lost 2 bases, and 14 bases lay between the germline ends. CDR3 in DNA: TGCAGTGCTAGAGATTTGAGTGTCTCGCCCTACGAGCAGTACTTC. Amino acid sequence: CSARDLSVSPYEQYF.